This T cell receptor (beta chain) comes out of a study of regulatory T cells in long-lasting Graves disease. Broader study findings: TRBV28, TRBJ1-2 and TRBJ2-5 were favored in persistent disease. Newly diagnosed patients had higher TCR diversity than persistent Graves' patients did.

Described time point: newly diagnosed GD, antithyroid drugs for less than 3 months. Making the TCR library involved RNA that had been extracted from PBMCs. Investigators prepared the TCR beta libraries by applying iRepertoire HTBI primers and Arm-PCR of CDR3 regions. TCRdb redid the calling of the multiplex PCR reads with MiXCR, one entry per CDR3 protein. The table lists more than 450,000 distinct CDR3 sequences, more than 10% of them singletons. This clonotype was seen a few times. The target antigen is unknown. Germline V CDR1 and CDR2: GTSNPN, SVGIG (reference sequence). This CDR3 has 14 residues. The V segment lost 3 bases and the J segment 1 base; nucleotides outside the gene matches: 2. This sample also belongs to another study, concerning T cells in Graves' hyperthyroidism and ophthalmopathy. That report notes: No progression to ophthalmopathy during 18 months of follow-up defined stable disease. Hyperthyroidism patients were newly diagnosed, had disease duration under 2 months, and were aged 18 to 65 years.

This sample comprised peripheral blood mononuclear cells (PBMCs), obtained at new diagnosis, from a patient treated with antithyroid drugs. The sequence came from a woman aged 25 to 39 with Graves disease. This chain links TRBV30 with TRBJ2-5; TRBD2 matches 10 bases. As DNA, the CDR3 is TGTGCCTGGAGGCTAGCGGGGGCCCAAGAGACCCAGTACTTC. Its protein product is CAWRLAGAQETQYF.